These 29 T cell receptor beta chains came from one sample sequenced in a study of CD8+CD57+ T cells in acquired aplastic anemia. Researchers used genomic DNA as the template to profile TCR beta VDJ and CDR3. TCRdb re-called the reads through MiXCR, storing one row per CDR3 protein. The profile shows approximately 300,000 distinct CDR3 sequences, roughly 53% of them singletons. Before being chosen for sequencing, patients had shown CD8+CD57+ cell expansion by flow cytometry. Material: sorted CD4+, CD8+, or CD8+CD57+ T cells (not recorded which) from PBMCs. These receptors all stem from a human donor with aplastic anemia.

This rearrangement joins TRBV2 to TRBJ1-6; maybe TRBD1 (6 bases). Germline CDR1 is SNHLY and CDR2 is FYNNEI. The CDR3 is 15 residues long. The V end lost 8 bases, the J end lost 9 bases, and 20 bases lay between the germline ends. The CDR3 sequence is CASSWGPFTSSPLHF. For the CDR3, the DNA is TGTGCCAGCTCCTGGGGGCCGTTCACCTCTTCACCCCTCCACTTT. Complete variable domain (other parts from reference TRBV2 and TRBJ1-6): EPEVTQTPSHQVTQMGQEVILRCVPISNHLYFYWYRQILGQKVEFLVSFYNNEISEKSEIFDDQFSVERPDGSNFTLKIRSTKLEDSAMYFCASSWGPFTSSPLHFGNGTRLTVT.

This clonotype came up a few times. V usage is TRBV2 and J usage is TRBJ2-7, with D uncertain. The V end lost 4 bases, the J end lost 3 bases, and 16 bases lay between the germline ends. The germline V gene encodes CDR1 SNHLY and CDR2 FYNNEI. The length of the CDR3 is 15 residues. CDR3 loop: CASSGEDGRLYEQYF. CDR3 nucleotide sequence: TGTGCCAGCAGTGGAGAGGACGGCCGTCTCTACGAGCAGTACTTC.

This chain uses TRBV19 with TRBJ2-7; D gene ambiguous. Germline V gene data show CDR1 as LNHDA and CDR2 as SQIVND (reference sequence). V lost 4 bases and J 5 bases, leaving 12 bases between the germline ends. The CDR3 contains 13 residues. The CDR3 nucleotides are TGTGCCAGTAGTAAGGACGGGTACGACGAGCAGTACTTC. This encodes CASSKDGYDEQYF.

The chain carries TRBV20-1 and TRBJ2-7; 7 positions match TRBD1. V was pared by 3 bases and J by 6 bases, with 5 bases of the junction left unmatched. Germline V gene data show CDR1 as DFQATT and CDR2 as SNEGSKA (reference sequence). The CDR3 sequence is 12 residues long. The CDR3 coding sequence is TGCAGTGCTAGTGGGGCAGGGGGCGAGCAGTACTTC. Amino acids: CSASGAGGEQYF.

This clonotype was seen ten or more times. V usage is TRBV24-1 and J usage is TRBJ2-3, with TRBD2 matching 8 bases. CDR1 and CDR2 from the germline V gene are KGHDR and SFDVKD. Trimming at V came to 2 bases and at J to 9 bases, leaving 6 bases not matched to a gene. This CDR3 spans 14 amino acids. The CDR3 bases are TGTGCCACCAGTGATTCGGCGGGCGGGAGGACGCAGTATTTT. As protein: CATSDSAGGRTQYF.

Details on this clonotype: The CDR3 carries no conserved terminal phenylalanine or tryptophan, so it likely arises from a read error. The chain carries TRBV15 and TRBJ1-1, with a possible D match to TRBD1 (6 bases). The CDR3 totals 15 residues. Germline values: CDR1 LNHNV, CDR2 YYDKDF (reference sequence). Trimming left V 1 base short and J 1 base short, with 10 bases between. CDR3 nucleotide sequence: TGTGCCACCAGCAGAGTTTTGGGACAGAACACTGAAGCTTTCTCT. Translated: CATSRVLGQNTEAFS.

This chain connects TRBV19 to TRBJ2-1, with D perhaps assigned TRBD1 or TRBD2 (5 bases each). There are 14 residues in the CDR3. CDR1 is LNHDA, CDR2 SQIVND, per germline (reference sequence). The germline V and J ends were trimmed by 6 bases and 6 bases, with 15 bases remaining between them. CDR3 residues: CASRAPGTSNEQFF. The CDR3 nucleotides are TGTGCCAGTAGAGCTCCTGGGACCTCCAATGAGCAGTTCTTC.

The chain combines TRBV2 with TRBJ1-6; 10 bases are shared with TRBD1. CDR1 and CDR2 (germline): SNHLY, FYNNEI. V was pared by 4 bases and J by 10 bases, with 4 bases of the junction left unmatched. This CDR3 is built from 14 residues. The CDR3 protein is CASSGQGARSPLHF. CDR3 bases: TGTGCCAGCAGTGGACAGGGGGCAAGGTCACCCCTCCACTTT.

The genes are TRBV2 and TRBJ2-7, with TRBD1 identical over 9 bases. The CDR3 loop spans 14 amino acids. V trimming: 6 bases; J trimming: 3 bases; junction bases outside the gene matches: 6. Germline assignment: CDR1 SNHLY and CDR2 FYNNEI. The CDR3 loop is CASSVLGQGYEQYF. Written as DNA, the CDR3 is TGTGCCAGCAGCGTACTGGGACAGGGCTACGAGCAGTACTTC.

This clonotype was picked up many times. The rearrangement links TRBV5-8 to TRBJ1-1; D gene unclear. CDR1 SGHTS and CDR2 YDEGEE come from the germline V gene. The CDR3 runs 14 residues. V was pared by 1 base and J by 0 bases, with 7 bases between. The CDR3 spells CASSLRQVNTEAFF. The CDR3 DNA reads TGTGCCAGCAGCTTGAGGCAGGTGAACACTGAAGCTTTCTTT.

The chain employs TRBV24-1 and TRBJ1-1; D gene ambiguous. The CDR3 is made up of 14 amino acids. V was shortened by 5 bases and J by 5 bases, with 14 bases between the two germline ends. The germline CDR1 and CDR2 sequences are KGHDR and SFDVKD. CDR3 amino acids: CATSGGDRVTEAFF. The CDR3 DNA is TGTGCCACCAGTGGGGGTGACCGTGTTACTGAAGCTTTCTTT.

The table lists this clonotype with many counts. J is TRBJ2-1 and V is TRBV5-5; D not certain. Trimming left V 0 bases short and J 1 base short, with 8 bases between. The germline V gene has CDR1 SGHKS and CDR2 YYEKEE (reference sequence). The CDR3 length is 15 residues. The CDR3 DNA reads TGTGCCAGCAGCTTGGAGGCAGAATCCTACAATGAGCAGTTCTTC. It specifies CASSLEAESYNEQFF.

For this clonotype: The junction departs from the called germline gene at one end, perhaps through a read error. The rearrangement joins TRBV20-1 to TRBJ2-5, with 9 positions matching TRBD2. Germline loops: CDR1 DFQATT, CDR2 SNEGSKA (reference sequence). This CDR3 contains 15 residues. CDR3 sequence reads: CSARDPSGVQEIQYF. Here the CDR3 DNA reads TGCAGTGCTAGAGATCCTAGCGGGGTTCAAGAGATCCAGTACTTC.

The J gene is TRBJ2-1, the V gene TRBV2; D is possibly TRBD1 or TRBD2 (5 bases each). Germline V gene sequence: CDR1 SNHLY, CDR2 FYNNEI. V lost 8 bases, J lost 3 bases, and 14 bases lay in between. The CDR3 extends over 14 amino acids. Here the CDR3 DNA reads TGTGCCAGCCTATCGGGACGGGGCTACAATGAGCAGTTCTTC. Encoded protein: CASLSGRGYNEQFF.

Only one count was recorded for this clonotype. The chain is built from TRBV12-3 or TRBV12-4 and TRBJ1-5; TRBD1 agrees at 7 bases. The trim removed 7 bases at V and 1 base at J, leaving 7 bases unmatched. This CDR3 is 15 amino acids long. CDR3 nucleotide sequence: TGTGCCAGCATCCAAGGGACAGCCAGCAATCAGCCCCAGCATTTT. This translates into CASIQGTASNQPQHF.

In this sample, this clonotype turned up many times. The J gene is TRBJ2-1, the V gene TRBV10-2; 8 bases map to TRBD1. This CDR3 has 14 amino acids. V trimming: 2 bases; J trimming: 7 bases; junction bases outside the gene matches: 4. Germline CDR1 is WSHSY and CDR2 is SAAADI. For the CDR3, the DNA is TGCGCCAGCAGTGAGGCAGGGGGCAGGAATGAGCAGTTCTTC. Its protein product is CASSEAGGRNEQFF.

This sequence joins TRBV5-1 and TRBJ2-3; 11 positions agree with TRBD2. J gave up 2 bases and V 4 bases, and 6 bases lay outside the gene matches. CDR1 and CDR2 from the germline V gene are SGHRS and YFSETQ. The CDR3 covers 16 residues. CDR3 nucleotides: TGCGCCAGCAGCCCCGGGACTAGCGGATCCACAGATACGCAGTATTTT. Its translation is CASSPGTSGSTDTQYF.

This chain uses TRBV7-3 with TRBJ1-4; the D is unclear. Germline V lookup: CDR1 SGHTA, CDR2 FQGTGA. The V end lost 6 bases, the J end lost 8 bases, and 10 bases lay between the germline ends. This CDR3 is built from 12 residues. CDR3 sequence: CASSPGPEKLFF. The CDR3 nucleotides are TGTGCCAGCAGTCCCGGACCGGAAAAACTGTTTTTT.

The chain joins TRBV12-3 or TRBV12-4 to TRBJ2-1; D is unclear. The CDR3 length is 12 residues. V lost 5 bases to trimming and J lost 4 bases, with 6 bases between them. The CDR3 is CASSDRYNEQFF. The CDR3 DNA reads TGTGCCAGCAGTGACCGATACAATGAGCAGTTCTTC.

There are many counts of this clonotype. The chain uses TRBV19 and TRBJ1-2; 9 bases agree with TRBD1. V was pared by 3 bases and J by 5 bases, with 1 base of the junction left unmatched. Germline V gene data show CDR1 as LNHDA and CDR2 as SQIVND (reference sequence). CDR3 length: 13 amino acids. DNA of the CDR3: TGTGCCAGTAGTATGGACAGGGGTTATGGCTACACCTTC. Protein sequence: CASSMDRGYGYTF.

This clonotype was counted ten times or more. The chain joins TRBV14 to TRBJ1-1; no reliable D call. The CDR3 consists of 15 residues. The ends were cut back, 1 base at V and 6 bases at J, with 15 bases in the middle. Per germline, CDR1 SGHDN and CDR2 FVKESK. CDR3 nucleotides: TGTGCCAGCAGCCAAGGGGGAGGGTTTTGGGCTGAAGCTTTCTTT. Its translation is CASSQGGGFWAEAFF.

The J gene is TRBJ1-2, the V gene TRBV2; D might be TRBD1 (6 bases). Trimming stripped 8 bases from V and 6 bases from J, with 10 bases between. Germline V gives CDR1 SNHLY, CDR2 FYNNEI. The CDR3 is 11 residues long. The CDR3 sequence is CASGRGDGYTF. In DNA form, the CDR3 reads TGTGCCAGCGGTAGGGGGGATGGCTACACCTTC.

The rearrangement uses TRBV6-4 and TRBJ2-5; TRBD2 agrees at 13 bases. The germline V gene has CDR1 MRHNA and CDR2 SNTAGT. The ends lost 3 bases at V and 2 bases at J; junction bases unmatched: 0. The CDR3 has 15 amino acids. CDR3 loop: CASSELAGGQETQYF. The CDR3 DNA sequence: TGTGCCAGCAGTGAACTAGCGGGGGGGCAAGAGACCCAGTACTTC.

The chain uses TRBV25-1 and TRBJ2-5; 9 bases fit TRBD2. The CDR3 contains 14 residues. J lost 4 bases, V lost 3 bases, and 3 bases had no gene match. The germline gives CDR1 MGHDK, CDR2 SYGVNS. In DNA, the CDR3 is TGTGCCAGCAGTGATGCGGGAGGGACAGAGACCCAGTACTTC. It is translated as CASSDAGGTETQYF. Complete variable domain (other parts from reference TRBV25-1 and TRBJ2-5): EADIYQTPRYLVIGTGKKITLECSQTMGHDKMYWYQQDPGMELHLIHYSYGVNSTEKGDLSSESTVSRIRTEHFPLTLESARPSHTSQYLCASSDAGGTETQYFGPGTRLLVL.

The table lists this clonotype with many counts. The V gene is TRBV4-1, the J gene TRBJ1-5; D unresolved. The germline V gene has CDR1 MGHRA and CDR2 YSYEKL. Trimming removed 1 base from V and 0 bases from J, with 13 bases in between. The CDR3 extends over 17 amino acids. In nucleotides, the CDR3 is TGCGCCAGCAGCCAAGTCTCGGGGATGGATAGCAATCAGCCCCAGCATTTT. Encoded protein: CASSQVSGMDSNQPQHF.

The V gene is TRBV20-1, the J gene TRBJ2-2; TRBD1 might be the D (6 bases). V shed 0 bases and J shed 0 bases, with 11 bases lying between them. Germline lookup yields CDR1 DFQATT and CDR2 SNEGSKA (reference sequence). This CDR3 region has 16 residues. The CDR3 bases are TGCAGTGCTAGAGACAGACAGGAGACGAACACCGGGGAGCTGTTTTTT. Translating gives CSARDRQETNTGELFF.

The chain is built from TRBV24-1 and TRBJ2-1; 9 bases are a match to TRBD2. The CDR3 extends over 16 amino acids. The V and J ends lost 3 bases and 4 bases, in that order; junction bases with no gene match: 6. The germline V gene has CDR1 KGHDR and CDR2 SFDVKD. The CDR3 region has the DNA TGTGCCACCAGTGATCCGACTAGCGGAAGTTACAATGAGCAGTTCTTC. Translation: CATSDPTSGSYNEQFF.

The chain couples TRBV27 to TRBJ2-1; 10 bases align to TRBD2. With 4 bases clipped from V and 6 bases from J, the junction kept 3 bases outside the gene matches. The CDR3 extends over 14 amino acids. Germline CDR1 MNHEY, CDR2 SMNVEV (reference sequence). The CDR3 nucleotides read TGTGCCAGCAGTTCTAGCGGGGGAGTCAATGAGCAGTTCTTC. Protein: CASSSSGGVNEQFF.

The chain links TRBV5-6 to TRBJ2-1; a weak D match, TRBD2 (5 bases). Germline CDR1 SGHDT, CDR2 YYEEEE. This CDR3 has 14 amino acids. Between the trimmed V and J ends, which lost 0 bases and 3 bases, there was a span of 7 bases. The CDR3 DNA sequence: TGTGCCAGCAGCTTGGAACTAGTCTACAATGAGCAGTTCTTC. Protein sequence: CASSLELVYNEQFF.